The source of this TCR beta chain is a study of regulatory T cells in long-lasting Graves disease. In the study overall: Antithyroid drugs had been taken by newly diagnosed Graves' patients for under 3 months. Study-level results: Persistent patients shared more public clonotypes (around 2,500) than newly diagnosed patients (under 1,000).

After removal of 4 bases from V and 10 bases from J, the junction contained 11 bases not matched to a gene. Germline assignment: CDR1 MGHRA and CDR2 YSYEKL. The CDR3 extends over 16 amino acids. This clonotype has a handful of counts. What it binds is unknown. According to the study, TCR beta libraries were built with iRepertoire HTBI primers and CDR3-region Arm-PCR. Using its own MiXCR run on the multiplex PCR reads, TCRdb lists one record per CDR3 protein. The sample consists of 350,000 to 550,000 distinct CDR3 sequences, about 15% of them appearing once. The time point is: newly diagnosed GD, antithyroid drugs for less than 3 months. Generation of the TCR library employed RNA extracted from PBMCs. These data were also reused for a study on T cells in Graves' hyperthyroidism and ophthalmopathy.

The material was peripheral blood mononuclear cells (PBMCs), obtained at new diagnosis, from a patient treated with antithyroid drugs. The receptor's source is a woman in her 30s with Graves disease. V is TRBV4-1 and J is TRBJ1-6; the match to TRBD1 covers 9 bases. The CDR3 region has the DNA TGCGCCAGCAGCCCGCAAGGGCAGGACAGGGGCTCACCCCTCCACTTT. The encoded protein is CASSPQGQDRGSPLHF.